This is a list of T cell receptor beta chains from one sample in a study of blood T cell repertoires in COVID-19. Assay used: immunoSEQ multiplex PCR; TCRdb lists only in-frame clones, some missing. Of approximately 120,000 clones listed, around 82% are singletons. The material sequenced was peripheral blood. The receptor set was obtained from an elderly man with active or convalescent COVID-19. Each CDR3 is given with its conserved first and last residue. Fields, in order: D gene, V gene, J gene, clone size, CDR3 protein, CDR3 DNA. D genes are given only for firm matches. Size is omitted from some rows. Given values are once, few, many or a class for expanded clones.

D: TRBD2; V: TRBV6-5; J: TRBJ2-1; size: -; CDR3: CASRTSGGALNEQFF; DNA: TGTGCCAGCAGGACTAGCGGGGGGGCCTTGAATGAGCAGTTCTTC
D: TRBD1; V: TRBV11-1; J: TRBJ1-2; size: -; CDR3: CASSVTGDYGYTF; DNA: TGTGCCAGCAGCGTAACAGGGGACTATGGCTACACCTTC
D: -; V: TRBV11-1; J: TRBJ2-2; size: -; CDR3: CASSLVRNTGELFF; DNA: TGTGCCAGCAGCTTAGTGAGGAACACCGGGGAGCTGTTTTTT
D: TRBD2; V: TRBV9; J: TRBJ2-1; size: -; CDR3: CASSDRRGSGGGQASYNEQFF; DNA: TGTGCCAGCAGCGACCGAAGGGGTAGCGGGGGGGGGCAGGCGTCCTACAATGAGCAGTTCTTC
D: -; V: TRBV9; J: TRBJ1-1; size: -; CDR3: CASSSGQPNTEAFF; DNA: TGTGCCAGCAGCTCGGGACAACCGAACACTGAAGCTTTCTTT
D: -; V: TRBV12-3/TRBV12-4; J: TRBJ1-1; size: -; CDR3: CASRLWGHTEAFF; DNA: TGTGCCAGCAGGTTGTGGGGGCACACTGAAGCTTTCTTT
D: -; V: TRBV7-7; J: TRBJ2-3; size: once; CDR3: CASSPHGGYTDTQYF; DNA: TGTGCCAGCAGCCCACATGGAGGGTACACAGATACGCAGTATTTT
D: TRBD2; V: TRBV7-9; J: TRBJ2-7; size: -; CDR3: CASSSSGAPYEQYF; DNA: TGTGCCAGCAGCTCTAGCGGGGCCCCCTACGAGCAGTACTTC
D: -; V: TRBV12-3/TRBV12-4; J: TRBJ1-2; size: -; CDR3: CASSFGGTGYTF; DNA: TGTGCCAGCAGTTTTGGAGGGACCGGCTACACCTTC
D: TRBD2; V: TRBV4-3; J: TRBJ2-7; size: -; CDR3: CASSQVSGAAFGQYF; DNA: TGCGCCAGCAGCCAAGTCAGCGGGGCCGCCTTCGGGCAGTACTTC
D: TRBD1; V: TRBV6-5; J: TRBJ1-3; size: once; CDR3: CASSFTDRGGNTIYF; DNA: TGTGCCAGCAGTTTCACTGACAGGGGAGGAAACACCATATATTTT
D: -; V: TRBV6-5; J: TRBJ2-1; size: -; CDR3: CASSYSGLNEQFF; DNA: TGTGCCAGCAGTTACTCGGGACTCAATGAGCAGTTCTTC
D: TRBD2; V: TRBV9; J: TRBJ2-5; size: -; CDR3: CASSAGLAGVVTETQYF; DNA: TGTGCCAGCAGCGCGGGACTAGCGGGGGTTGTAACAGAGACCCAGTACTTC
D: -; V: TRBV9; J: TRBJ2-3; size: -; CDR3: CASSVIGTSTDTQYF; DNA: TGTGCCAGCAGCGTAATTGGGACTAGCACAGATACGCAGTATTTT
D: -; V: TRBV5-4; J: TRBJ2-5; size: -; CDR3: CASSTRGAGETQYF; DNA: TGTGCCAGCAGCACCCGGGGGGCCGGTGAGACCCAGTACTTC
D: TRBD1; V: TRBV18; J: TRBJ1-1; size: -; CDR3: CASSQGANTEAFF; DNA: TGTGCCAGCTCACAGGGGGCGAACACTGAAGCTTTCTTT
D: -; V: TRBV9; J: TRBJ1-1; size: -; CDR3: CASSVVATLGAEAFF; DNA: TGTGCCAGCAGCGTAGTAGCGACGCTCGGGGCTGAAGCTTTCTTT
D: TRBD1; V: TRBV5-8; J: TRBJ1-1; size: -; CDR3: CASSRGQQSTEAFF; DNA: TGTGCCAGCAGCCGGGGACAGCAAAGCACTGAAGCTTTCTTT
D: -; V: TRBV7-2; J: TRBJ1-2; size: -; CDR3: CASSAESAGGGYTF; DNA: TGTGCCAGCAGCGCCGAGAGTGCCGGTGGTGGCTACACCTTC
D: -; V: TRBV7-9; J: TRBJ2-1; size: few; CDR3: CASSLMELVGEQFF; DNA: TGTGCCAGCAGCTTAATGGAGCTAGTAGGTGAGCAGTTCTTC
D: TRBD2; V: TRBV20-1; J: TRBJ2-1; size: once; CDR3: CSASSDRGGYNEQFF; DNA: TGCAGTGCTAGTTCCGACCGGGGGGGGTACAATGAGCAGTTCTTC
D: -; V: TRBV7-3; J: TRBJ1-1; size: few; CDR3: CASSPLRAFF; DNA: TGTGCCAGCAGCCCCCTAAGAGCTTTCTTT
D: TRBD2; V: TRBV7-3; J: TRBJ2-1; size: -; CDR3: CASSLSGGNEQFF; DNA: TGTGCCAGCAGCCTGAGCGGGGGCAATGAGCAGTTCTTC
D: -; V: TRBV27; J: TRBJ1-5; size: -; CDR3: CASSLGGRGGNQPQHF; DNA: TGTGCCAGCAGTTTGGGGGGGCGCGGGGGCAATCAGCCCCAGCATTTT
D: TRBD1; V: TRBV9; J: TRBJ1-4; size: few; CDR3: CASSNDREEEEKLFF; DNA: TGTGCCAGCAGCAACGACAGGGAGGAGGAGGAAAAACTGTTTTTT
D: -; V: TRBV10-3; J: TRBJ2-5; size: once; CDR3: CAISESGRAETQYF; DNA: TGTGCCATCAGTGAGTCAGGCAGGGCGGAGACCCAGTACTTC
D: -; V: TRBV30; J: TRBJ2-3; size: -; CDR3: CAWTTIPDTQYF; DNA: TGTGCCTGGACTACGATCCCAGATACGCAGTATTTT
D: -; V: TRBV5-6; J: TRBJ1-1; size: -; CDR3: CASSLARKTEAFF; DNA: TGTGCCAGCAGCTTAGCCAGGAAAACTGAAGCTTTCTTT
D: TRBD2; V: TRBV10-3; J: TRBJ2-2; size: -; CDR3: CAIKDSGENTGELFF; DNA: TGTGCCATCAAGGATAGCGGGGAGAACACCGGGGAGCTGTTTTTT
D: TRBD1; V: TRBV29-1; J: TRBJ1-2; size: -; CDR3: CSVEDEGGGGYTF; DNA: TGCAGCGTTGAAGATGAAGGGGGCGGTGGCTACACCTTC